This T cell receptor beta chain derives from a study of neurological immune-mediated disorders. In germline, CDR1 is DFQATT, CDR2 SNEGSKA (reference sequence). This CDR3 is built from 17 residues. Losses at the gene ends were 0 bases for V and 0 bases for J; bases not matched to a gene: 7. The cDNA came from 5'RACE, which used 10-nucleotide random UMIs. TCRdb re-called the 5' RACE reads through MiXCR, storing one row per CDR3 protein. The table records about 19,000 distinct CDR3 sequences, approximately 7.8% of them present only once. This clonotype was recorded many times. Sequenced sample: CD8+ T cells from blood. The gene calls are TRBV20-1 and TRBJ2-2, with 7 bases matching TRBD1. The sequence derives from a woman aged 25-40 years with HTLV-1-associated myelopathy (HAM/TSP). The CDR3 reads CSARELEGASNTGELFF. CDR3 coding DNA: TGCAGTGCTAGAGAGCTAGAGGGGGCCTCGAACACCGGGGAGCTGTTTTTT.